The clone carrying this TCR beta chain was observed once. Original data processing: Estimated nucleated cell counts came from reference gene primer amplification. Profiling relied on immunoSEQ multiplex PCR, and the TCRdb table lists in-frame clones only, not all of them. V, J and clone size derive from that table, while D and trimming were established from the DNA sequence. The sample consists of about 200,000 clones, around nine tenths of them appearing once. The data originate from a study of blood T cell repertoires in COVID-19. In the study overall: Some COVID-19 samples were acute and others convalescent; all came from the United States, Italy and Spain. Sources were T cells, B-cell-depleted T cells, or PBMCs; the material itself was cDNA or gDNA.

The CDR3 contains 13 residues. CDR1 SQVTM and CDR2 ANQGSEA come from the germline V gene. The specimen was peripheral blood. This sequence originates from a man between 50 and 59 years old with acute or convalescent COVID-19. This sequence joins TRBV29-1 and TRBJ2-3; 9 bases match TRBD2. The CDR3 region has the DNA TGCACCGCACAAGCGGGAGGCCCAGATACGCAGTATTTT. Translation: CTAQAGGPDTQYF.